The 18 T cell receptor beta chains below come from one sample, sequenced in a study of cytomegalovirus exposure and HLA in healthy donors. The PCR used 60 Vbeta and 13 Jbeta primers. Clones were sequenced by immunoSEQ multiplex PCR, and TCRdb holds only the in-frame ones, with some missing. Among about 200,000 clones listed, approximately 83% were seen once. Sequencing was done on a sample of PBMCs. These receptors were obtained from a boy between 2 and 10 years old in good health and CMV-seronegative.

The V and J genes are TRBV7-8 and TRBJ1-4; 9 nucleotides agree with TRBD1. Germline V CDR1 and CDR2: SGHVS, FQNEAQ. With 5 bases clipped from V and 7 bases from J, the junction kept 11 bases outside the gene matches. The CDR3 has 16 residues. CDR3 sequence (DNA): TGTGCCAGCAGCCTTGGGCGGTGGGGACAGGGTGAAAAACTGTTTTTT. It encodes CASSLGRWGQGEKLFF.

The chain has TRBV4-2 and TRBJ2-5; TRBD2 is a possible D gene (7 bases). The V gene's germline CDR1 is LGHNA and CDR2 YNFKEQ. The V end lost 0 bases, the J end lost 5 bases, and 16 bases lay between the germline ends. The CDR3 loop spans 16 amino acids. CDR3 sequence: CASSQDEAGAEETQYF. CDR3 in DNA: TGTGCCAGCAGCCAAGACGAGGCGGGGGCCGAGGAGACCCAGTACTTC.

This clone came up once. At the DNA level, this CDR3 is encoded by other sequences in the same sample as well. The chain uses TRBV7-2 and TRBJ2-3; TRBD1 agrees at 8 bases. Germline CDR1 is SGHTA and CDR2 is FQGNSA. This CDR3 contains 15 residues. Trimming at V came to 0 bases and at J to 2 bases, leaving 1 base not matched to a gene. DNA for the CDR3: TGTGCCAGCAGCTTAGCCCAGGGGGCCACAGATACGCAGTATTTT. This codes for CASSLAQGATDTQYF.

Here the CDR3 DNA reads TGTGCCAGCAGCACAGGGGCCACGAACACCGGGGAGCTGTTTTTT. This sequence encodes CASSTGATNTGELFF. The chain links TRBV7-9 to TRBJ2-2; 7 nucleotides align to TRBD1. V lost 5 bases to trimming and J lost 0 bases; unmatched junction nucleotides: 3. Germline V gene sequence: CDR1 SEHNR, CDR2 FQNEAQ (reference sequence). The CDR3 is 15 residues long.

The CDR3 coding sequence is TGTGCCAGCAGCTTAGCCGGACAGGGCACAGATACGCAGTATTTT. Translating it yields CASSLAGQGTDTQYF. This rearrangement joins TRBV7-6 to TRBJ2-3; 7 bases fit TRBD1. After removal of 0 bases from V and 1 base from J, the junction contained 1 base not matched to a gene. The CDR3 has 15 residues. The germline gives CDR1 SGHVS, CDR2 FNYEAQ.

In nucleotides, the CDR3 is TGCGCCAGCAGCCAAGATAGGAGGCTCCCAAGAGCTTTCTTT. Translation gives CASSQDRRLPRAFF. This chain links TRBV4-3 with TRBJ1-1; no definite D call. Germline-derived CDR1 and CDR2 are LGHNA and YSLEER. Deletions cut 0 bases from V and 10 bases from J, with 15 bases between. This CDR3 spans 14 amino acids.

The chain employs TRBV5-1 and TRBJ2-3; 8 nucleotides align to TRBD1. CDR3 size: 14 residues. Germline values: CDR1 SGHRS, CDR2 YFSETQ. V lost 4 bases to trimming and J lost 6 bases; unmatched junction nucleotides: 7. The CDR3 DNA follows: TGCGCCAGCAGCCGGGACAGGTTCGGGGATACGCAGTATTTT. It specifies CASSRDRFGDTQYF.

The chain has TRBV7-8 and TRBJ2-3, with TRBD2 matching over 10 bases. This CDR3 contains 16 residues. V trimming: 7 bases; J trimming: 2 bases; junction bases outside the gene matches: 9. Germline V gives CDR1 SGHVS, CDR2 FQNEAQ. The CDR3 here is CASTHTSGELTDTQYF. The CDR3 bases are TGTGCCAGCACCCACACTAGCGGGGAGCTCACAGATACGCAGTATTTT.

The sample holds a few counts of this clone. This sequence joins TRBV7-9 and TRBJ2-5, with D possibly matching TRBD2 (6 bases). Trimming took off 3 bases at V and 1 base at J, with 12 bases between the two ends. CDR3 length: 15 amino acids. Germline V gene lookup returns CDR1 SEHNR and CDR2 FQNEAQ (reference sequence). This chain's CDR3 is CASSFLAGSQETQYF. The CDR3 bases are TGTGCCAGCAGCTTTCTTGCGGGGAGCCAAGAGACCCAGTACTTC.

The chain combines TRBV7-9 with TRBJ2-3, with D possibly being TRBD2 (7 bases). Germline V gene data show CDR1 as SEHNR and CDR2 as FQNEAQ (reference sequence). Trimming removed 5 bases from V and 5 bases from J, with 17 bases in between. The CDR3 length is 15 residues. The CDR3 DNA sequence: TGTGCCAGCAGCCCCGTATGGGGGGGCGAAGATACGCAGTATTTT. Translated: CASSPVWGGEDTQYF.

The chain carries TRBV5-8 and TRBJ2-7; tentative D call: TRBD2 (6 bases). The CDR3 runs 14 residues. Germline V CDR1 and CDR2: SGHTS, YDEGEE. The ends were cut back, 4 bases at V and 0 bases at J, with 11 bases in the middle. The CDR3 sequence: CASSPTGSSYEQYF. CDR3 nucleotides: TGTGCCAGCAGCCCTACCGGGAGCTCCTACGAGCAGTACTTC.

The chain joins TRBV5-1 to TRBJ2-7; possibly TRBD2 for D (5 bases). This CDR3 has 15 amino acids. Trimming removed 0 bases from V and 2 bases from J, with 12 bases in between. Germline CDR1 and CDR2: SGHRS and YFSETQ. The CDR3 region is CASSLELASPYEQYF. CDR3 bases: TGCGCCAGCAGCTTGGAGCTAGCCAGCCCCTACGAGCAGTACTTC.

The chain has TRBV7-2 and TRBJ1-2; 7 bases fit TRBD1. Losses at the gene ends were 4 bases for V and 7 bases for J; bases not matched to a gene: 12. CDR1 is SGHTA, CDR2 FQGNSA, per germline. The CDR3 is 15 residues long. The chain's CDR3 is CASSSTGRGPGGYTF. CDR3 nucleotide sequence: TGTGCCAGCAGCTCGACCGGGAGGGGGCCGGGTGGCTACACCTTC.

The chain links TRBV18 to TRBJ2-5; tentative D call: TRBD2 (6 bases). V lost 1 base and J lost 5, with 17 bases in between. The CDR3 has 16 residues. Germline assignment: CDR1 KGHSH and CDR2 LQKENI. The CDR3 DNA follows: TGTGCCAGCTCACCACGGGACGGAGGAGGGGTGGAGACCCAGTACTTC. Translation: CASSPRDGGGVETQYF.

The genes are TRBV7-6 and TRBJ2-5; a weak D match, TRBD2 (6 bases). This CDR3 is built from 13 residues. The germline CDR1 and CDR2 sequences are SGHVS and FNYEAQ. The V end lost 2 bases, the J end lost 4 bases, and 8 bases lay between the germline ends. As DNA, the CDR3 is TGTGCCAGCAGCTTAACCGGGGGAGAGACCCAGTACTTC. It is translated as CASSLTGGETQYF.

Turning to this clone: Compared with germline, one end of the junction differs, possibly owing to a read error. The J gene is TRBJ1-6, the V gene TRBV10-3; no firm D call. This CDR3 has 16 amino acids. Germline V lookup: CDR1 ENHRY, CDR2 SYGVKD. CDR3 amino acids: CASSFQRSSYNSPLHF. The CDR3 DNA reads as TGTGCCAGCAGTTTTCAGAGGAGCTCCTATAATTCACCCCTCCACTTT.

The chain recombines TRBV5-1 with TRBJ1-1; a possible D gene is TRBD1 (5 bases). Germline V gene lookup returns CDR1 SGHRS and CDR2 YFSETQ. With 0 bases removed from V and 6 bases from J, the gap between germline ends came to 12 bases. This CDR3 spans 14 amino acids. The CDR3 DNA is TGCGCCAGCAGCTTGGTGAAGGGGATGTCTGAAGCTTTCTTT. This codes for CASSLVKGMSEAFF.

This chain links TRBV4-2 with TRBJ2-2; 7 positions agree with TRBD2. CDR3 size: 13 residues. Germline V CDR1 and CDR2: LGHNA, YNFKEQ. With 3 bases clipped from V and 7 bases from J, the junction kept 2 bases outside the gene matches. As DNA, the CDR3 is TGTGCCAGCAGCCAGCAGCGGGACGGGGAGCTGTTTTTT. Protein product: CASSQQRDGELFF.